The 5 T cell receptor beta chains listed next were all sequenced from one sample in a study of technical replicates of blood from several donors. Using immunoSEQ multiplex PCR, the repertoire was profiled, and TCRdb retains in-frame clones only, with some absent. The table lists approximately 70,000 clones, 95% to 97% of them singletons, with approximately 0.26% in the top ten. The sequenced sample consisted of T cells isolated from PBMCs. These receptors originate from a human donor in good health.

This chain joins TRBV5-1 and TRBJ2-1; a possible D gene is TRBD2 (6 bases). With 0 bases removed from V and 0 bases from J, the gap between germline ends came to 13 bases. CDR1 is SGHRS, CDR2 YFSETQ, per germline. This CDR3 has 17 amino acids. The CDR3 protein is CASSLVGGFDSYNEQFF. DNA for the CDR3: TGCGCCAGCAGCTTGGTGGGGGGTTTTGACTCCTACAATGAGCAGTTCTTC.

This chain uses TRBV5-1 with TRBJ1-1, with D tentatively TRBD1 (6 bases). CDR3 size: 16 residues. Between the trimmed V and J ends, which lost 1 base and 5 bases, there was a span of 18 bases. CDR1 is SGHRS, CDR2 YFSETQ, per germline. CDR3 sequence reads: CASSLPGQASWTEAFF. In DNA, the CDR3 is TGCGCCAGCAGCTTGCCGGGACAAGCGTCGTGGACTGAAGCTTTCTTT.

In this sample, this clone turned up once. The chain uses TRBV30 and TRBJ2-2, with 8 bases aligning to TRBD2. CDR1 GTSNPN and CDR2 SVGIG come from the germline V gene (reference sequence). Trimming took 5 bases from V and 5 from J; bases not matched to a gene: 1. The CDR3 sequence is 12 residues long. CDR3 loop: CAWASGTGELFF. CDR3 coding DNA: TGTGCCTGGGCTAGCGGGACCGGGGAGCTGTTTTTT.

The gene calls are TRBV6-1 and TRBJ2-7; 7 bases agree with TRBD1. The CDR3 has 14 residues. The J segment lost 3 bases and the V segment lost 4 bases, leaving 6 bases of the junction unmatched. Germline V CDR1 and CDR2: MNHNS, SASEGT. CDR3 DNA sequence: TGTGCCAGCAGTGTTTGGGACAGAAGCTACGAGCAGTACTTC. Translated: CASSVWDRSYEQYF.

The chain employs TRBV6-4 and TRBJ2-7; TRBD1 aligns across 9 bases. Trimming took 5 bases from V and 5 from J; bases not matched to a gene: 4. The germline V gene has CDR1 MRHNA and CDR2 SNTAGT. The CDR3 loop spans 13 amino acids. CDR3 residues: CASSPRTGDEQYF. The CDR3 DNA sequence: TGTGCCAGCAGTCCCCGGACAGGGGACGAGCAGTACTTC.